The 10 T cell receptor beta chains below come from one sample, sequenced in a study of blood T cell repertoires in COVID-19. Assay: immunoSEQ multiplex PCR; the TCRdb copy retains only in-frame clones and omits some. This table has about 300,000 clones, 80% to 90% appearing once. Sequenced sample: PBMCs or T cells enriched from blood (not recorded which). The receptors were gathered from a man younger than 40 who had recovered from COVID-19.

J is TRBJ1-2 and V is TRBV5-1, with 11 positions matching TRBD1. CDR3 size: 17 residues. Germline lookup yields CDR1 SGHRS and CDR2 YFSETQ. J was trimmed by 2 bases and V by 4 bases; bases with no gene match: 10. The CDR3 region is CASSPGAGTGGNYGYTF. Here the CDR3 DNA reads TGCGCCAGCAGCCCAGGCGCCGGGACAGGGGGAAACTATGGCTACACCTTC. The entire variable domain, with the rest obtained from reference TRBV5-1 and TRBJ1-2, is as follows: KAGVTQTPRYLIKTRGQQVTLSCSPISGHRSVSWYQQTPGQGLQFLFEYFSETQRNKGNFPGRFSGRQFSNSRSEMNVSTLELGDSALYLCASSPGAGTGGNYGYTFGSGTRLTVV.

There are a few counts of this clone. The chain couples TRBV4-3 to TRBJ2-7; TRBD1 might be the D (6 bases). The ends were cut back, 0 bases at V and 4 bases at J, with 10 bases in the middle. Germline loops: CDR1 LGHNA, CDR2 YSLEER. This CDR3 comprises 14 residues. The CDR3 sequence is CASSQDLQGYEQYF. The CDR3 DNA follows: TGCGCCAGCAGCCAAGATCTACAGGGTTACGAGCAGTACTTC.

The chain combines TRBV9 with TRBJ1-1, with D possibly being TRBD1 (5 bases). Deletions cut 0 bases from V and 2 bases from J, with 14 bases between. Germline lookup yields CDR1 SGDLS and CDR2 YYNGEE. The CDR3 has 16 amino acids. Here the CDR3 DNA reads TGTGCCAGCAGCGTAGTGTCCGCAGGGTTCAACACTGAAGCTTTCTTT. As protein: CASSVVSAGFNTEAFF.

The chain is built from TRBV9 and TRBJ1-2, with D unclear. The CDR3 loop spans 14 amino acids. The germline V gene encodes CDR1 SGDLS and CDR2 YYNGEE. The V end lost 4 bases, the J end lost 5 bases, and 15 bases lay between the germline ends. CDR3 in amino acids: CASSSTGQTYGYTF. DNA of the CDR3: TGTGCCAGCAGCTCTACGGGTCAAACTTATGGCTACACCTTC.

This sequence joins TRBV18 and TRBJ2-3; 7 bases align to TRBD1. The CDR3 covers 14 residues. Looked up from germline, CDR1 is KGHSH and CDR2 is LQKENI. V was pared by 8 bases and J by 0 bases, with 5 bases of the junction left unmatched. The CDR3 region is CASHRDRSTDTQYF. The CDR3 DNA reads as TGTGCCAGCCACCGGGACAGAAGCACAGATACGCAGTATTTT.

The rearrangement joins TRBV4-2 to TRBJ2-5; D may be TRBD2 (6 bases). The CDR3 contains 12 residues. V was pared by 0 bases and J by 7 bases, with 6 bases between. Germline V CDR1 and CDR2: LGHNA, YNFKEQ. The CDR3 loop is CASSQEGGTQYF. The CDR3 DNA reads as TGTGCCAGCAGCCAAGAGGGGGGGACCCAGTACTTC.

Turning to this clone: The junction departs from the called germline gene at one end, perhaps through a read error. V is TRBV4-3 and J is TRBJ2-5; 7 bases are a match to TRBD2. The germline V gene has CDR1 LGHNA and CDR2 YSLEER. The CDR3 has 16 amino acids. The CDR3 nucleotides are TGCGCCAGCAGCCAAGCGCTGGCGGGGGTGGAAGAGAACCAGTACTTC. Protein product: CASSQALAGVEENQYF.

The J gene is TRBJ2-3, the V gene TRBV9; 9 bases agree with TRBD2. Trimming took 3 bases from V and 4 from J; bases not matched to a gene: 3. The CDR3 is 14 amino acids. CDR1 and CDR2 from the germline V gene are SGDLS and YYNGEE. CDR3 nucleotides: TGTGCCAGCAGCGATAGCGGGGGCGCAGATACGCAGTATTTT. This sequence encodes CASSDSGGADTQYF.

This chain links TRBV7-9 with TRBJ1-4; TRBD1 might be the D (5 bases). V was cut by 5 bases and J by 5 bases, with 12 bases left in between. The CDR3 runs to 14 residues. From germline, CDR1 is SEHNR and CDR2 FQNEAQ (reference sequence). The CDR3 DNA is TGTGCCAGCAGCGAAACAGGAGCGAATGAAAAACTGTTTTTT. It yields the protein CASSETGANEKLFF.

The chain carries TRBV7-8 and TRBJ1-6; no firm D call. From germline, CDR1 is SGHVS and CDR2 FQNEAQ. The CDR3 spans 15 residues. V was cut by 7 bases and J by 5 bases, with 15 bases left in between. The CDR3 sequence is CASILESRDNSPLHF. The CDR3, as DNA: TGTGCCAGCATCCTAGAATCCCGGGATAATTCACCCCTCCACTTT.